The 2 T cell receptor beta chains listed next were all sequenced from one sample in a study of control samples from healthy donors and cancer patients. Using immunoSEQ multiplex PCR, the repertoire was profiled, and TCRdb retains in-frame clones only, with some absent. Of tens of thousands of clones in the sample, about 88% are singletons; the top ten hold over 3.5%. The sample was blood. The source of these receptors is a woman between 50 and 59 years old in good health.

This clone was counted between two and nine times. The CDR3 coding sequence is TGTGCCAGCAGTGAAACTAGGGGGCGGACTGAAGCTTTCTTT. Protein product: CASSETRGRTEAFF. The rearrangement links TRBV6-1 to TRBJ1-1, with 7 bases lining up with TRBD1. The germline V gene has CDR1 MNHNS and CDR2 SASEGT. The CDR3 covers 14 residues. V trimming: 2 bases; J trimming: 5 bases; junction bases outside the gene matches: 5.

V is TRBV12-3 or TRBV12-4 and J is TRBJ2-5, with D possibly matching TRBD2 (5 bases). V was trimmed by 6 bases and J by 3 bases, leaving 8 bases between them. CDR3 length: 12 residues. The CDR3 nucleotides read TGTGCCAGCAGCCGGACTGAAGAGACCCAGTACTTC. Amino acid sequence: CASSRTEETQYF.